The rows below give T cell receptor beta chains drawn from one sample of a study of cytomegalovirus exposure and HLA in healthy donors. Using immunoSEQ multiplex PCR, the repertoire was profiled, and TCRdb retains in-frame clones only, with some absent. Of approximately 150,000 clones listed, roughly 81% are singletons. What was sequenced was PBMCs. Receptors were obtained from a female donor in good health and CMV-seronegative. Both conserved end residues are part of each CDR3. Each record gives: V gene, D gene, J gene, clone size, CDR3 protein, CDR3 DNA. The D gene is left open where the match is weak. Expanded clones get a size class; other rows say once, few or many, or leave the size out.

v_call: TRBV9; d_call: TRBD1; j_call: TRBJ2-3; clone_size: -; cdr3_aa: CASSDPRDSSTDTQYF; cdr3_nt: TGTGCCAGCAGCGACCCCCGGGACAGTAGCACAGATACGCAGTATTTT
v_call: TRBV28; d_call: TRBD2; j_call: TRBJ2-1; clone_size: -; cdr3_aa: CASRRGLAGENEQFF; cdr3_nt: TGTGCCAGCAGACGCGGACTAGCGGGAGAAAATGAGCAGTTCTTC
v_call: TRBV30; d_call: TRBD2; j_call: TRBJ2-7; clone_size: -; cdr3_aa: CALSGSGGFSEQYF; cdr3_nt: TGTGCCCTCAGTGGATCGGGAGGTTTCTCCGAGCAGTACTTC
v_call: TRBV6-6; d_call: -; j_call: TRBJ2-7; clone_size: -; cdr3_aa: CATQTPPSSYEQYF; cdr3_nt: TGTGCCACCCAGACCCCCCCTAGCTCCTACGAGCAGTACTTC
v_call: TRBV28; d_call: TRBD1; j_call: TRBJ2-7; clone_size: -; cdr3_aa: CASSRGVGTGGYEQYF; cdr3_nt: TGTGCCAGCAGTCGAGGTGTAGGGACAGGAGGCTACGAGCAGTACTTC
v_call: TRBV7-9; d_call: -; j_call: TRBJ1-6; clone_size: -; cdr3_aa: CASRELGQQNSPLHF; cdr3_nt: TGTGCCAGCAGAGAGCTTGGACAGCAAAATTCACCCCTCCACTTT
v_call: TRBV18; d_call: -; j_call: TRBJ2-5; clone_size: -; cdr3_aa: CASSLAQAGYRETQYF; cdr3_nt: TGTGCCAGCTCTCTCGCTCAGGCGGGATATCGAGAGACCCAGTACTTC
v_call: TRBV7-6; d_call: -; j_call: TRBJ2-7; clone_size: -; cdr3_aa: CASSLDSEGAYEQYF; cdr3_nt: TGTGCCAGCAGCTTAGACAGTGAGGGGGCCTACGAGCAGTACTTC
v_call: TRBV6-5; d_call: TRBD1; j_call: TRBJ1-2; clone_size: -; cdr3_aa: CASSSSGGSFGYTF; cdr3_nt: TGTGCCAGCAGTTCCTCAGGGGGCTCATTTGGCTACACCTTC
v_call: TRBV28; d_call: -; j_call: TRBJ2-7; clone_size: -; cdr3_aa: CASRSLGVGYEQYF; cdr3_nt: TGTGCCAGCAGGTCCCTTGGAGTCGGCTACGAGCAGTACTTC
v_call: TRBV7-2; d_call: -; j_call: TRBJ1-1; clone_size: -; cdr3_aa: CASSRMAAGMNTEAFF; cdr3_nt: TGTGCCAGCAGCCGCATGGCGGCCGGTATGAACACTGAAGCTTTCTTT
v_call: TRBV15; d_call: -; j_call: TRBJ2-2; clone_size: -; cdr3_aa: CATSKPGGGGANTGELFF; cdr3_nt: TGTGCCACCAGCAAACCCGGAGGGGGAGGGGCGAACACCGGGGAGCTGTTTTTT
v_call: TRBV2; d_call: -; j_call: TRBJ2-2; clone_size: -; cdr3_aa: CASSEGAKNTGELFF; cdr3_nt: TGTGCCAGCAGTGAGGGGGCAAAAAACACCGGGGAGCTGTTTTTT
v_call: TRBV2; d_call: -; j_call: TRBJ1-6; clone_size: -; cdr3_aa: CASTRQAGGSPLHF; cdr3_nt: TGTGCCAGCACCAGACAGGCGGGGGGTTCACCCCTCCACTTT
v_call: TRBV29-1; d_call: TRBD1; j_call: TRBJ2-2; clone_size: -; cdr3_aa: CSVDETGVDSNTGELFF; cdr3_nt: TGCAGCGTTGACGAGACAGGGGTGGACTCGAACACCGGGGAGCTGTTTTTT
v_call: TRBV9; d_call: -; j_call: TRBJ1-2; clone_size: -; cdr3_aa: CASRLGGQNYGYTF; cdr3_nt: TGTGCCAGTCGGCTGGGGGGGCAAAACTATGGCTACACCTTC
v_call: TRBV14; d_call: TRBD1; j_call: TRBJ2-7; clone_size: -; cdr3_aa: CASSQSPGQTYEQYF; cdr3_nt: TGTGCCAGCAGCCAGTCGCCGGGACAGACCTACGAGCAGTACTTC
v_call: TRBV9; d_call: TRBD2; j_call: TRBJ2-3; clone_size: -; cdr3_aa: CASSEGLAVTDTQYF; cdr3_nt: TGTGCCAGCAGCGAGGGACTAGCGGTCACAGATACGCAGTATTTT
v_call: TRBV15; d_call: -; j_call: TRBJ2-7; clone_size: -; cdr3_aa: CATSRGGYEQYF; cdr3_nt: TGTGCCACCAGCAGAGGCGGTTACGAGCAGTACTTC
v_call: TRBV5-4; d_call: TRBD2; j_call: TRBJ2-3; clone_size: -; cdr3_aa: CASSNPGLAAPDTQYF; cdr3_nt: TGTGCCAGCAGCAACCCTGGACTAGCGGCCCCAGATACGCAGTATTTT
v_call: TRBV5-1; d_call: TRBD2; j_call: TRBJ2-1; clone_size: -; cdr3_aa: CASSPKAPGRIDNEQFF; cdr3_nt: TGCGCCAGCAGCCCAAAGGCGCCCGGGAGGATTGACAATGAGCAGTTCTTC
v_call: TRBV13; d_call: -; j_call: TRBJ1-4; clone_size: few; cdr3_aa: CASSGTGSTNEKLFF; cdr3_nt: TGTGCCAGCAGCGGAACAGGATCAACTAATGAAAAACTGTTTTTT
v_call: TRBV14; d_call: TRBD1; j_call: TRBJ2-2; clone_size: -; cdr3_aa: CASSRGAGTGTFSGELFF; cdr3_nt: TGTGCCAGCAGCCGGGGGGCCGGGACAGGGACCTTCTCCGGGGAGCTGTTTTTT
v_call: TRBV19; d_call: TRBD1; j_call: TRBJ2-5; clone_size: -; cdr3_aa: CASSIMTGSMETQYF; cdr3_nt: TGTGCCAGTAGTATTATGACAGGGTCCATGGAGACCCAGTACTTC
v_call: TRBV7-2; d_call: TRBD2; j_call: TRBJ2-7; clone_size: -; cdr3_aa: CASSLAWTSGGAPYEQYF; cdr3_nt: TGTGCCAGCAGCTTAGCGTGGACTAGCGGGGGTGCACCCTACGAGCAGTACTTC
v_call: TRBV25-1; d_call: -; j_call: TRBJ1-1; clone_size: few; cdr3_aa: CASSEYQGTSSEAFF; cdr3_nt: TGTGCCAGCAGTGAATATCAGGGTACGTCGTCTGAAGCTTTCTTT
v_call: TRBV4-1; d_call: -; j_call: TRBJ2-7; clone_size: few; cdr3_aa: CASSQVGQVTPSVYEQYF; cdr3_nt: TGCGCCAGCAGCCAAGTTGGACAGGTAACCCCTAGCGTCTACGAGCAGTACTTC
v_call: TRBV2; d_call: -; j_call: TRBJ2-2; clone_size: -; cdr3_aa: CASMSGSNTGELFF; cdr3_nt: TGTGCCAGCATGTCCGGTTCGAACACCGGGGAGCTGTTTTTT
v_call: TRBV19; d_call: -; j_call: TRBJ1-2; clone_size: once; cdr3_aa: CASSIRLGGYTF; cdr3_nt: TGTGCCAGTAGTATAAGGTTGGGCGGCTACACCTTC
v_call: TRBV21-1; d_call: -; j_call: TRBJ1-1; clone_size: -; cdr3_aa: CASSKRAPYTEAFF; cdr3_nt: TGTGCCAGCAGCAAACGCGCACCGTACACTGAAGCTTTCTTT
v_call: TRBV18; d_call: -; j_call: TRBJ2-3; clone_size: -; cdr3_aa: CASSPDLAGTDTQYF; cdr3_nt: TGTGCCAGCTCACCGGACTTAGCGGGCACAGATACGCAGTATTTT
v_call: TRBV10-3; d_call: -; j_call: TRBJ2-7; clone_size: -; cdr3_aa: CAISENSYEQYF; cdr3_nt: TGTGCCATCAGTGAAAACAGCTACGAGCAGTACTTC
v_call: TRBV6-1; d_call: -; j_call: TRBJ1-5; clone_size: few; cdr3_aa: CASSEDRVSNQPQHF; cdr3_nt: TGTGCCAGCAGTGAAGACAGGGTTAGCAATCAGCCCCAGCATTTT